Listed below are T cell receptor beta chains from one sample, sequenced in a study of T-cell memory formation after mild COVID-19. MiXCR, applied by TCRdb to the 5' RACE reads, yields one record per CDR3 protein. The table lists hundreds of thousands of distinct CDR3 sequences, 20% to 25% of them singletons, with under 15% in the top ten. Sequencing was performed on PBMCs or a T cell subset sorted from them (not recorded which). Source of these receptors: an adult woman who had mild COVID-19 (a few samples of this study predate the infection). Cell type and time point are not known. CDR3s include the opening cysteine and the closing phenylalanine or tryptophan. Each record gives: V gene, clone size, D gene, J gene, CDR3 DNA, CDR3 protein. A D gene is named only where the DNA matches it firmly. Clone sizes are given selectively: once, few, many, or a class where the clone is expanded.

v_gene: TRBV12-3/TRBV12-4; abundance: once; d_gene: TRBD1; j_gene: TRBJ1-1; CDR3nt: TGTGCCAGCAGTACAGGGGTAAGAACTGAAGCTTTCTTT; CDR3aa: CASSTGVRTEAFF
v_gene: TRBV20-1; abundance: NA; d_gene: NA; j_gene: TRBJ2-3; CDR3nt: TGCAGTGCTGTCGTCCCAGATACGCAGTATTTT; CDR3aa: CSAVVPDTQYF
v_gene: TRBV9; abundance: NA; d_gene: TRBD2; j_gene: TRBJ2-1; CDR3nt: TGTGCCAGCAGCGTATTTGCGCGGGGGGGAGAAGAGCAGTTCTTC; CDR3aa: CASSVFARGGEEQFF
v_gene: TRBV7-2; abundance: NA; d_gene: NA; j_gene: TRBJ2-7; CDR3nt: TGTGCCAGCAGCTTATCAACCCACAGCTTGTACGAGCAGTACTTC; CDR3aa: CASSLSTHSLYEQYF
v_gene: TRBV3-1; abundance: NA; d_gene: NA; j_gene: TRBJ2-3; CDR3nt: TGTGCCAGCAGCCAATCGTCCGGAGATACGCAGTATTTT; CDR3aa: CASSQSSGDTQYF
v_gene: TRBV21-1; abundance: NA; d_gene: NA; j_gene: TRBJ2-2; CDR3nt: TGTGCCAGCAGCAAAGTTTACAGAACGAACACCGGGGAGCTGTTTTTT; CDR3aa: CASSKVYRTNTGELFF
v_gene: TRBV9; abundance: few; d_gene: NA; j_gene: TRBJ2-3; CDR3nt: TGTGCCAGCAGGCACGCCGACGGAGATACGCAGTATTTT; CDR3aa: CASRHADGDTQYF
v_gene: TRBV12-3/TRBV12-4; abundance: NA; d_gene: NA; j_gene: TRBJ2-5; CDR3nt: TGTGCCAGCAGTTTACGGGCGCGAAAAGGAGAGACCCAGTACTTC; CDR3aa: CASSLRARKGETQYF
v_gene: TRBV4-1; abundance: NA; d_gene: NA; j_gene: TRBJ2-1; CDR3nt: TGCGCCAGCAGCCAAGGGGGGGCCTCCTACAATGAGCAGTTCTTC; CDR3aa: CASSQGGASYNEQFF
v_gene: TRBV5-1; abundance: NA; d_gene: NA; j_gene: TRBJ2-7; CDR3nt: TGCGCCAGCAGCTACCAGGGCGACGAGCAGTACTTC; CDR3aa: CASSYQGDEQYF
v_gene: TRBV24-1; abundance: once; d_gene: NA; j_gene: TRBJ1-1; CDR3nt: TGTGCCACCAGGGACGGGGGGGACACTGAAGCTTTCTTT; CDR3aa: CATRDGGDTEAFF
v_gene: TRBV5-4; abundance: NA; d_gene: NA; j_gene: TRBJ1-1; CDR3nt: TGTGCCAGCAGCCACCGGAACGATGGATGGGCTTTCTTT; CDR3aa: CASSHRNDGWAFF
v_gene: TRBV4-1; abundance: many; d_gene: TRBD2; j_gene: TRBJ2-3; CDR3nt: TGCGCCAGCAGCCAAGAGGGTAGCGGGGGTTCAGATACGCAGTATTTT; CDR3aa: CASSQEGSGGSDTQYF
v_gene: TRBV14; abundance: NA; d_gene: TRBD1; j_gene: TRBJ2-1; CDR3nt: TGTGCCAGCAGCCAGCAGGGGGTCAATGAGCAGTTCTTC; CDR3aa: CASSQQGVNEQFF
v_gene: TRBV12-3/TRBV12-4; abundance: NA; d_gene: NA; j_gene: TRBJ1-1; CDR3nt: TGTGCCAGCAGTCGGATGGGGGGGGTGAACACTGAAGCTTTCTTT; CDR3aa: CASSRMGGVNTEAFF
v_gene: TRBV12-3/TRBV12-4; abundance: NA; d_gene: NA; j_gene: TRBJ2-6; CDR3nt: TGTGCCAGCAGTTTACTTTTCACAGCCGTTCGGGGGGCCAACGTCCTGACTTTC; CDR3aa: CASSLLFTAVRGANVLTF
v_gene: TRBV7-2; abundance: NA; d_gene: TRBD2; j_gene: TRBJ2-5; CDR3nt: TGTGCCAGCCGCCCGACTAGCGGGGAAGAGACCCAGTACTTC; CDR3aa: CASRPTSGEETQYF
v_gene: TRBV5-1; abundance: NA; d_gene: NA; j_gene: TRBJ1-2; CDR3nt: TGCGCCAGCAGCTTGGGGGGGGGTTACGATGGCTACACCTTC; CDR3aa: CASSLGGGYDGYTF
v_gene: TRBV29-1; abundance: NA; d_gene: NA; j_gene: TRBJ2-1; CDR3nt: TGCAGCGTTGAAAGGACTCGCCCCAATATTGAGCAGTTCTTC; CDR3aa: CSVERTRPNIEQFF
v_gene: TRBV9; abundance: few; d_gene: NA; j_gene: TRBJ2-7; CDR3nt: TGTGCCAGCAGCGTAGGCGAGGGATTGGAGCAGTACTTC; CDR3aa: CASSVGEGLEQYF
v_gene: TRBV11-2; abundance: NA; d_gene: NA; j_gene: TRBJ2-2; CDR3nt: TGTGCCAGCAGCTTAGGACACGGACGGGAAAGTCCCGGGGAGCTGTTTTTT; CDR3aa: CASSLGHGRESPGELFF
v_gene: TRBV6-6; abundance: few; d_gene: NA; j_gene: TRBJ2-7; CDR3nt: TGTGCCAGCCGCCAGAGGGACAACTCCTACGAGCAGTACTTC; CDR3aa: CASRQRDNSYEQYF
v_gene: TRBV12-3/TRBV12-4; abundance: NA; d_gene: TRBD2; j_gene: TRBJ2-1; CDR3nt: TGTGCCAGCAGGGTAGCGGGGGGGCCTTCCAATGAGCAGTTCTTC; CDR3aa: CASRVAGGPSNEQFF
v_gene: TRBV11-2; abundance: few; d_gene: NA; j_gene: TRBJ2-7; CDR3nt: TGTGCCAGCAGCTTAGGGGGAGGCCCTAGGGAGCAGTACTTC; CDR3aa: CASSLGGGPREQYF
v_gene: TRBV7-3; abundance: NA; d_gene: NA; j_gene: TRBJ2-5; CDR3nt: TGTGCCAGCACCCTCCAGGGGCGGGAGACCCAGTACTTC; CDR3aa: CASTLQGRETQYF
v_gene: TRBV5-1; abundance: NA; d_gene: NA; j_gene: TRBJ2-1; CDR3nt: TGCGCCAGCAGCTTGTCCCAAAACAATGAGCAGTTCTTC; CDR3aa: CASSLSQNNEQFF
v_gene: TRBV20-1; abundance: NA; d_gene: NA; j_gene: TRBJ1-1; CDR3nt: TGCAGTGCTAGAGCCGGGCGAAGAAACACTGAAGCTTTCTTT; CDR3aa: CSARAGRRNTEAFF